Listed below are T cell receptor beta chains from one sample, sequenced in a study of cytomegalovirus exposure and HLA in healthy donors. Clones were sequenced by immunoSEQ multiplex PCR, and TCRdb holds only the in-frame ones, with some missing. Seen in this sample are 100,000 to 150,000 clones; the ten most common clones hold 1%. Specimen: PBMCs. All receptors derive from a man aged 18-30 years in good health and CMV-seronegative. CDR3s include the opening cysteine and the closing phenylalanine or tryptophan. Each record gives: CDR3 length, V gene, J gene, D gene, CDR3 DNA, CDR3 protein. D genes are given only for firm matches.

>13|TRBV4-2|TRBJ2-1|TRBD2
TGTGCCAGCAGCCAAGATCGGGGGGGGGAGCAGTTCTTC
CASSQDRGGEQFF
>15|TRBV5-6|TRBJ1-5|TRBD1
TGTGCCAGCAGCTTAGGGACAGGGTACTATCAGCCCCAGCATTTT
CASSLGTGYYQPQHF
>13|TRBV30|TRBJ1-2|.
TGTGCCTGGAGTTGGGAAGCGGTAAGGGGCTACACCTTC
CAWSWEAVRGYTF
>17|TRBV7-6|TRBJ2-5|TRBD2
TGTGCCAGCAGCCGGCGGGAGGCGGGGGTGGGAGAAGAGACCCAGTACTTC
CASSRREAGVGEETQYF
>17|TRBV10-3|TRBJ2-1|.
TGTGCCATCAGTGAGCAAAGGGGAACCCGATTATACAATGAGCAGTTCTTC
CAISEQRGTRLYNEQFF
>12|TRBV19|TRBJ2-3|.
TGTGCCAGTAGTATAGTTGAGGATACGCAGTATTTT
CASSIVEDTQYF
>14|TRBV28|TRBJ1-2|.
TGTGCCAGCAGTTTTGTGGAGGAACACTATGGCTACACCTTC
CASSFVEEHYGYTF
>15|TRBV14|TRBJ2-3|TRBD2
TGTGCCAGCAGCCAAATAGCGGGATTCACAGATACGCAGTATTTT
CASSQIAGFTDTQYF
>15|TRBV11-1|TRBJ1-6|TRBD1
TGTGCCAGCAGCACCCGGGACAGCGCCAATTCACCCCTCCACTTT
CASSTRDSANSPLHF
>16|TRBV9|TRBJ1-5|.
TGTGCCAGCAGCGTAGGGGGCAGAGATGGCAATCAGCCCCAGCATTTT
CASSVGGRDGNQPQHF
>15|TRBV28|TRBJ1-5|.
TGTGCCAGCAGTCGCCGGGGGGGGTTGCATCAGCCCCAGCATTTT
CASSRRGGLHQPQHF
>14|TRBV5-1|TRBJ1-1|.
TGCGCCAGCAGCTTAACAGTCATGAACACTGAAGCTTTCTTT
CASSLTVMNTEAFF
>14|TRBV28|TRBJ2-3|TRBD2
TGTGCCAGCAGCCTAGCGGGAGGGACAGATACGCAGTATTTT
CASSLAGGTDTQYF